The 28 T cell receptor beta chains presented below share a single source sample, sequenced in a study of shared clonotypes between healthy human individuals. Positive CCR7 selection of CD45RO-negative cells yielded the naive CD8 cells, and terminally differentiated effector memory CD45RA+ cells were excluded. Measured with immunoSEQ multiplex PCR; TCRdb has only the in-frame clones, and not every one. The repertoire holds about 2.1 million clones, with about 92% as singletons. The material sequenced was naive CD8+ T cells from PBMCs. The receptors shown here come from a man between 18 and 29 years old in good health. Some clones in this sample may be carry-over from other donors' samples.

The chain is built from TRBV11-2 and TRBJ2-1; TRBD1 is a possible D gene (5 bases). The CDR3 sequence is 13 residues long. Germline assignment: CDR1 SGHAT and CDR2 FQNNGV. V was clipped by 5 bases and J by 7 bases, with 12 bases between them. Here the CDR3 reads CASSLGQVNEQFF. In DNA form, the CDR3 reads TGTGCCAGCAGCCTGGGGCAGGTGAATGAGCAGTTCTTC.

The V and J genes are TRBV27 and TRBJ2-7, with 9 bases aligning to TRBD1. With V trimmed by 3 bases and J by 5 bases, 8 bases remained unmatched. The CDR3 loop spans 15 amino acids. Germline CDR1 and CDR2: MNHEY and SMNVEV (reference sequence). CDR3 in amino acids: CASSLGTGNFHEQYF. In nucleotides, the CDR3 is TGTGCCAGCAGTTTGGGGACAGGGAACTTCCACGAGCAGTACTTC.

This clone was counted a few times. The gene calls are TRBV15 and TRBJ2-2, with D perhaps matching TRBD2 (5 bases). The CDR3 runs to 15 residues. V dropped 5 bases and J dropped 4 bases, with 14 bases sitting between them. CDR1 and CDR2 (germline): LNHNV, YYDKDF (reference sequence). CDR3 in DNA: TGTGCCACCAGCTTGGGTCTAGCCCTCACCGGGGAGCTGTTTTTT. As protein: CATSLGLALTGELFF.

The chain combines TRBV7-8 with TRBJ1-5; D remains ambiguous. Trimming took 1 base from V and 3 from J, leaving 19 bases between them. Germline V gives CDR1 SGHVS, CDR2 FQNEAQ. This CDR3 has 18 amino acids. The CDR3 protein is CASSLGLTITGLNQPQHF. CDR3 DNA: TGTGCCAGCAGCTTAGGCCTTACTATCACCGGCCTCAATCAGCCCCAGCATTTT.

This chain links TRBV11-2 with TRBJ2-7; D might be TRBD2 (6 bases). The V gene's germline CDR1 is SGHAT and CDR2 FQNNGV. The CDR3 runs 16 residues. V dropped 0 bases and J dropped 2 bases, with 14 bases sitting between them. CDR3 residues: CASSLDDRRETYEQYF. The DNA for the CDR3 is TGTGCCAGCAGCTTAGATGATAGGCGGGAAACCTACGAGCAGTACTTC. Supplemented by reference TRBV11-2 and TRBJ2-7, the full variable domain reads EAGVAQSPRYKIIEKRQSVAFWCNPISGHATLYWYQQILGQGPKLLIQFQNNGVVDDSQLPKDRFSAERLKGVDSTLKIQPAKLEDSAVYLCASSLDDRRETYEQYFGPGTRLTVT.

Concerning this clone itself: A junction end diverges from the germline sequence, so it may reflect a read error. The gene calls are TRBV29-1 and TRBJ2-3; 7 nucleotides agree with TRBD2. Germline V lookup: CDR1 SQVTM, CDR2 ANQGSEA. The CDR3 contains 15 residues. The CDR3, as DNA: TGCAGCGTCGAAGGGGCTAGCGGATATACAGATACGCAGTATTTT. This translates into CSVEGASGYTDTQYF.

This rearrangement joins TRBV7-7 to TRBJ2-1, with D maybe TRBD1 (6 bases). Trimming removed 2 bases at V and 9 bases at J, with 11 bases between. Germline V lookup: CDR1 SSHAT, CDR2 FNYEAQ (reference sequence). The CDR3 has 13 amino acids. CDR3 coding DNA: TGTGCCAGCAGCTTATCAGGGGCGGTTGAGCAGTTCTTC. This codes for CASSLSGAVEQFF. Combining the CDR3 with reference TRBV7-7 and TRBJ2-1 gives the whole variable domain GAGVSQSPRYKVTKRGQDVTLRCDPISSHATLYWYQQALGQGPEFLTYFNYEAQPDKSGLPSDRFSAERPEGSISTLTIQRTEQRDSAMYRCASSLSGAVEQFFGPGTRLTVL.

This clone was detected only a few times. The CDR3 bases are TGTGCCAGCAGTGAAGTGGGGCCCACTGAAGCTTTCTTT. Encoded protein: CASSEVGPTEAFF. The V gene is TRBV6-1, the J gene TRBJ1-1; possible D gene TRBD1, 5 bases. CDR3 size: 13 residues. The V gene lost 1 base and the J gene lost 4 bases, with 7 bases spanning the gap. In germline, CDR1 is MNHNS, CDR2 SASEGT.

The chain links TRBV7-9 to TRBJ2-1; 12 bases align to TRBD1. This CDR3 region has 16 residues. Germline CDR1 and CDR2: SEHNR and FQNEAQ (reference sequence). The J segment lost 8 bases and the V segment lost 10 bases, leaving 15 bases of the junction unmatched. The CDR3 nucleotides are TGTGCCACAGATACGAACGGGACAGGGGGCAGTTATGAGCAGTTCTTC. Translation gives CATDTNGTGGSYEQFF.

This clone was detected once. The chain recombines TRBV29-1 with TRBJ2-5; D assignment may be TRBD1 or TRBD2 (5 bases each). The closer fit of TRBJ2-7 to the DNA end suggests the J call may be wrong. This CDR3 region has 10 residues. Per germline, CDR1 SQVTM and CDR2 ANQGSEA. This chain's CDR3 is CSVRDGEQYF. The CDR3 DNA follows: TGCAGCGTACGGGACGGCGAGCAGTACTTC.

The J gene is TRBJ2-7, the V gene TRBV27; D is unclear. Germline loops: CDR1 MNHEY, CDR2 SMNVEV (reference sequence). CDR3 length: 13 amino acids. V was cut by 3 bases and J by 6 bases, with 12 bases left in between. CDR3 in DNA: TGTGCCAGCAGTTTCTCTGACACCGGCGAGCAGTACTTC. Translating it yields CASSFSDTGEQYF.

V usage is TRBV7-9 and J usage is TRBJ2-3; 8 nucleotides match TRBD1. The CDR3 has 17 amino acids. The germline V gene has CDR1 SEHNR and CDR2 FQNEAQ (reference sequence). J lost 1 base, V lost 6 bases, and 12 bases had no gene match. The CDR3 nucleotides are TGTGCCAGCAGATCTATGGGGCAGGGGGCCCGCACAGATACGCAGTATTTT. This codes for CASRSMGQGARTDTQYF.

The V call is TRBV11-2, the J call TRBJ2-7, with D perhaps matching TRBD1 or TRBD2 (7 bases each). V dropped 6 bases and J dropped 2 bases, with 11 bases sitting between them. CDR3 length: 13 residues. Germline V gene sequence: CDR1 SGHAT, CDR2 FQNNGV. The CDR3 sequence is CASRQGGTYEQYF. CDR3 sequence (DNA): TGTGCCAGCAGGCAGGGGGGGACCTACGAGCAGTACTTC. Drawing the rest from reference TRBV11-2 and TRBJ2-7, the complete variable domain is EAGVAQSPRYKIIEKRQSVAFWCNPISGHATLYWYQQILGQGPKLLIQFQNNGVVDDSQLPKDRFSAERLKGVDSTLKIQPAKLEDSAVYLCASRQGGTYEQYFGPGTRLTVT.

The chain has TRBV7-6 and TRBJ2-1, with 10 bases identical to TRBD2. Germline-derived CDR1 and CDR2 are SGHVS and FNYEAQ. The ends lost 3 bases at V and 6 bases at J; junction bases unmatched: 5. This CDR3 is 15 amino acids long. The CDR3 loop reads CASSFLAGVPNEQFF. The DNA of the CDR3 is TGTGCCAGCAGCTTCCTAGCGGGAGTCCCCAATGAGCAGTTCTTC.

The V gene is TRBV29-1, the J gene TRBJ1-1; D gene unclear. This CDR3 is built from 16 residues. Germline V gene lookup returns CDR1 SQVTM and CDR2 ANQGSEA. V gave up 3 bases and J gave up 11 bases, with 28 bases separating them. This chain's CDR3 is CSVEERADLTGVRAFF. CDR3 nucleotides: TGCAGCGTTGAGGAGAGGGCGGATCTTACGGGCGTACGCGCTTTCTTT.

As DNA, the CDR3 is TGTGCCAGCAGTTTACTGACAGGGGTGAACACTGAAGCTTTCTTT. It yields the protein CASSLLTGVNTEAFF. The chain couples TRBV28 to TRBJ1-1; 8 positions agree with TRBD1. Germline lookup yields CDR1 MDHEN and CDR2 SYDVKM. This CDR3 is built from 15 residues. With V trimmed by 2 bases and J by 0 bases, 2 bases remained unmatched. Full variable domain (outside the CDR3, taken from reference TRBV28 and TRBJ1-1): DVKVTQSSRYLVKRTGEKVFLECVQDMDHENMFWYRQDPGLGLRLIYFSYDVKMKEKGDIPEGYSVSREKKERFSLILESASTNQTSMYLCASSLLTGVNTEAFFGQGTRLTVV.

The chain uses TRBV9 and TRBJ2-1; D may correspond to TRBD1 or TRBD2 (5 bases each). The germline V and J ends were trimmed by 2 bases and 1 base, with 10 bases remaining between them. Per germline, CDR1 SGDLS and CDR2 YYNGEE. The CDR3 sequence is 15 residues long. CDR3 bases: TGTGCCAGCAGCGTTTGGGACGGATCCTACAATGAGCAGTTCTTC. Translating gives CASSVWDGSYNEQFF.

The chain employs TRBV28 and TRBJ1-2; D not certain. Trimming took 3 bases from V and 3 from J, leaving 8 bases between them. The CDR3 covers 13 residues. From germline, CDR1 is MDHEN and CDR2 SYDVKM. CDR3 residues: CASSFPRDYGYTF. As DNA, the CDR3 is TGTGCCAGCAGTTTCCCGCGGGACTATGGCTACACCTTC.

The chain couples TRBV9 to TRBJ2-3, with D perhaps matching TRBD2 (6 bases). The V gene lost 4 bases and the J gene lost 0 bases, with 21 bases spanning the gap. The CDR3 extends over 18 amino acids. From germline, CDR1 is SGDLS and CDR2 YYNGEE. For the CDR3, the DNA is TGTGCCAGCAGCCCGGGGGAGATTTACAGGCCAAGCACAGATACGCAGTATTTT. It yields the protein CASSPGEIYRPSTDTQYF.

The gene calls are TRBV28 and TRBJ2-7; D uncertain. In germline, CDR1 is MDHEN, CDR2 SYDVKM. V was cut by 6 bases and J by 3 bases, with 12 bases left in between. The CDR3 spans 13 residues. Here the CDR3 DNA reads TGTGCCAGCAGACGAGAGCGCGGCTACGAGCAGTACTTC. Translated, it gives CASRRERGYEQYF.

V gene TRBV6-5 combines with J gene TRBJ2-3; D not resolved. Per the germline V gene, CDR1 is MNHEY and CDR2 is SVGAGI. CDR3 length equals 15 residues. V dropped 6 bases and J dropped 0 bases, with 13 bases sitting between them. CDR3 protein: CASSPRWVSTDTQYF. The CDR3 DNA is TGTGCCAGCAGCCCTCGGTGGGTTAGCACAGATACGCAGTATTTT.

This chain uses TRBV28 with TRBJ2-5; D remains ambiguous. The J call may be in error: the DNA end matches TRBJ2-7 better. This CDR3 comprises 14 residues. Germline values: CDR1 MDHEN, CDR2 SYDVKM. This CDR3 is CASSLRTATYEQYF. The DNA for the CDR3 is TGTGCCAGCAGTTTGCGGACGGCAACCTACGAGCAGTACTTC.

This rearrangement joins TRBV28 to TRBJ2-7; tentatively, D is TRBD1 (6 bases). V was shortened by 6 bases and J by 6 bases, with 21 bases between the two germline ends. There are 15 residues in the CDR3. CDR1 is MDHEN and CDR2 is SYDVKM in the germline V gene. The CDR3 sequence is CASSSELSPGVEQYF. CDR3 DNA sequence: TGTGCCAGCAGCTCAGAATTATCCCCAGGGGTCGAGCAGTACTTC. The full variable domain, with the rest looked up from reference TRBV28 and TRBJ2-7, is DVKVTQSSRYLVKRTGEKVFLECVQDMDHENMFWYRQDPGLGLRLIYFSYDVKMKEKGDIPEGYSVSREKKERFSLILESASTNQTSMYLCASSSELSPGVEQYFGPGTRLTVT.

This chain uses TRBV7-9 with TRBJ1-2; TRBD1 aligns across 7 bases. Germline CDR1 and CDR2: SEHNR and FQNEAQ (reference sequence). CDR3 length: 15 residues. The V and J ends lost 10 bases and 7 bases, in that order; junction bases with no gene match: 18. The CDR3 loop reads CANPNLIQGFGGYTF. CDR3 DNA sequence: TGTGCCAACCCAAATTTGATACAGGGGTTCGGTGGCTACACCTTC.

On this clone: Distinct nucleotide sequences in the sample also encode this CDR3. This chain connects TRBV19 to TRBJ2-7; TRBD2 matches at 10 bases. The trim removed 3 bases at V and 3 bases at J, leaving 5 bases unmatched. The CDR3 covers 15 residues. From germline, CDR1 is LNHDA and CDR2 SQIVND (reference sequence). CDR3 sequence reads: CASSISASGSYEQYF. The CDR3 DNA follows: TGTGCCAGTAGTATTAGCGCTAGCGGGAGCTACGAGCAGTACTTC.

The J gene is TRBJ2-1, the V gene TRBV27; the D gene is possibly TRBD2 (6 bases). Looked up from germline, CDR1 is MNHEY and CDR2 is SMNVEV (reference sequence). CDR3 length equals 15 residues. V lost 5 bases and J lost 5, with 16 bases in between. CDR3 residues: CASSTGSAGHNEQFF. In DNA, the CDR3 is TGTGCCAGCAGTACCGGGAGCGCGGGCCACAATGAGCAGTTCTTC.

This CDR3 is CASSQEFQAFNQPQHF. CDR3 coding DNA: TGCGCCAGCAGCCAAGAATTTCAGGCATTTAATCAGCCCCAGCATTTT. V gene TRBV4-1 combines with J gene TRBJ1-5; D uncertain. V was cut by 0 bases and J by 4 bases, with 13 bases left in between. Germline assignment: CDR1 MGHRA and CDR2 YSYEKL. This CDR3 region has 16 residues.

This chain joins TRBV2 and TRBJ2-7; no clear D gene. There are 12 residues in the CDR3. Germline CDR1 and CDR2: SNHLY and FYNNEI. V was clipped by 2 bases and J by 4 bases, with 6 bases between them. As DNA, the CDR3 is TGTGCCAGCAGTGAATTCCCTTACGAGCAGTACTTC. Its protein is CASSEFPYEQYF.